This TCR beta chain was identified during a study of regulatory T cells in long-lasting Graves disease. Study-wide context: Persistence in Graves' disease denoted antithyroid drug use beyond 5 years alongside positive TSH receptor antibodies.

iRepertoire HTBI primers and Arm-PCR of CDR3 regions built TCR beta libraries. Each CDR3 protein gets one entry after TCRdb re-called the multiplex PCR reads with MiXCR. Of roughly 500,000 distinct CDR3 sequences listed, less than 25% are singletons. As concerns this clonotype: Its specificity is unknown. A much larger clone differs by one base, so this may be a read error.

Described time point: persistent/refractory GD, antithyroid drugs over 5 years with positive TRAb. After RNA was extracted from PBMCs, the TCR library was made from it. Germline CDR1 is KGHSH and CDR2 is LQKENI. The V segment lost 3 bases and the J segment 4 bases; nucleotides outside the gene matches: 10. The CDR3 totals 16 residues. General study points: Shared public clonotypes totalled roughly 2,500 in persistent patients, compared with some 920 in new patients. Persistent disease was associated with favored TRBV28 usage and with favored use of TRBJ1-2 and TRBJ2-5.

This clonotype was sampled from a female donor with Graves disease. The rearrangement links TRBV18 to TRBJ2-5, with 8 positions matching TRBD2. The source was peripheral blood mononuclear cells (PBMCs), collected when the disease was refractory, from a patient treated with antithyroid drugs. In DNA form, the CDR3 reads TGTGCCAGCTCACCCAAGACTGGCGGGAGGTTAGAGACCCAGTACTTC. This gives the protein CASSPKTGGRLETQYF.